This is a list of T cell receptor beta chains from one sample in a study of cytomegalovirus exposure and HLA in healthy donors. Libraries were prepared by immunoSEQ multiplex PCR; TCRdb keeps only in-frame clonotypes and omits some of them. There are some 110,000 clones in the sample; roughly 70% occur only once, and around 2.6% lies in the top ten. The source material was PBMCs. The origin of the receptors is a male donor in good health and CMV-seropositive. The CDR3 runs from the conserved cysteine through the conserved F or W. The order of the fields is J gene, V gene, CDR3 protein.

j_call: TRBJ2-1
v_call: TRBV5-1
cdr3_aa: CASSWTSGGRGYNEQFF

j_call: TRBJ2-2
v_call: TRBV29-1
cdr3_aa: CSVSGQGRTGELFF

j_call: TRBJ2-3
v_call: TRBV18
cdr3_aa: CASSPTGGSTDTQYF

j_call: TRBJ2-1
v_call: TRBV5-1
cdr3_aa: CASSLLAGSYNEQFF

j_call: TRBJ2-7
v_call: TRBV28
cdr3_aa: CASSNTDRGPYEQYF

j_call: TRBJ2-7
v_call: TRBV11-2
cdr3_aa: CASSLVQGPYEQYF

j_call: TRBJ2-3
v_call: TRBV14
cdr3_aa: CASSHRADTQYF

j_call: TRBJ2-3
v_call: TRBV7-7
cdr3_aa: CASSRQLGDTQYF

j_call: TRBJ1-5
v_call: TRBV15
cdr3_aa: CATGQRPHQPQHF

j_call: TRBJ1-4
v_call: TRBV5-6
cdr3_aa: CASSILRSQGRTDEKLFF

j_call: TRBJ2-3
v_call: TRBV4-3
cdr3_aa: CASSPSRTHTDTQYF

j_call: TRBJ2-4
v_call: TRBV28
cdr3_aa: CASNREAKNIQYF

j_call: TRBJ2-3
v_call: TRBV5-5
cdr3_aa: CASSWGTSLSTDTQYF

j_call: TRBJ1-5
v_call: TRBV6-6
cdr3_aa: CASTTLRQPQHF

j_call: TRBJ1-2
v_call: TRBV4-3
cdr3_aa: CASSQSDSYGYTF

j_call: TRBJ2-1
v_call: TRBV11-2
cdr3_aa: CASSSSSSYNEQFF

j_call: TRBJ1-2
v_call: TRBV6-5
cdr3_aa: CASSYSQGGRQGYTF

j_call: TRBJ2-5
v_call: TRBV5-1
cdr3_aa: CASSLKAGAGETQYF

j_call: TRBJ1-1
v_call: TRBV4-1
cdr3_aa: CASSPELQVNTEAFF

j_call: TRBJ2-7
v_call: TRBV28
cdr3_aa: CASSPYPSGGDSYEQYF

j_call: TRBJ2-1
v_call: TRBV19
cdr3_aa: CASSIGSSGNNEQFF

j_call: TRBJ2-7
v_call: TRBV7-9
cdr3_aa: CASSPPGKRSYAYEQYF

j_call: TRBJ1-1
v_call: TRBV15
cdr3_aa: CATSRNYQGPNTEAFF